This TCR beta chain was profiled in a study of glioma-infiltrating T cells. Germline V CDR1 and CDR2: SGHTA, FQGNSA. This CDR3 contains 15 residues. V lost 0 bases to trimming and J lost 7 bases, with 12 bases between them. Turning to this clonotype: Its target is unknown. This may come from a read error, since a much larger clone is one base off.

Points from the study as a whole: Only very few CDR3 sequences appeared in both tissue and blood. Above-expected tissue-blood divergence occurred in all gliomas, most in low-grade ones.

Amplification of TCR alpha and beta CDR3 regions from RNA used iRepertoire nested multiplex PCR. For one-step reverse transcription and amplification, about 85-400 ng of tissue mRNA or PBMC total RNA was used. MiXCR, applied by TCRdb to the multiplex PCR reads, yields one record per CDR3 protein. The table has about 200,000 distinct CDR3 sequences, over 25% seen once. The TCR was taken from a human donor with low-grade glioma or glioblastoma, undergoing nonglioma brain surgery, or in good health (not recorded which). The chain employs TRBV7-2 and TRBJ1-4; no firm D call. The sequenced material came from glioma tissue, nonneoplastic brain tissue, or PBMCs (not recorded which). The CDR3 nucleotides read TGTGCCAGCAGCTTAGCCGGGTTGTTCAGTGAAAAACTGTTTTTT. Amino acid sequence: CASSLAGLFSEKLFF.